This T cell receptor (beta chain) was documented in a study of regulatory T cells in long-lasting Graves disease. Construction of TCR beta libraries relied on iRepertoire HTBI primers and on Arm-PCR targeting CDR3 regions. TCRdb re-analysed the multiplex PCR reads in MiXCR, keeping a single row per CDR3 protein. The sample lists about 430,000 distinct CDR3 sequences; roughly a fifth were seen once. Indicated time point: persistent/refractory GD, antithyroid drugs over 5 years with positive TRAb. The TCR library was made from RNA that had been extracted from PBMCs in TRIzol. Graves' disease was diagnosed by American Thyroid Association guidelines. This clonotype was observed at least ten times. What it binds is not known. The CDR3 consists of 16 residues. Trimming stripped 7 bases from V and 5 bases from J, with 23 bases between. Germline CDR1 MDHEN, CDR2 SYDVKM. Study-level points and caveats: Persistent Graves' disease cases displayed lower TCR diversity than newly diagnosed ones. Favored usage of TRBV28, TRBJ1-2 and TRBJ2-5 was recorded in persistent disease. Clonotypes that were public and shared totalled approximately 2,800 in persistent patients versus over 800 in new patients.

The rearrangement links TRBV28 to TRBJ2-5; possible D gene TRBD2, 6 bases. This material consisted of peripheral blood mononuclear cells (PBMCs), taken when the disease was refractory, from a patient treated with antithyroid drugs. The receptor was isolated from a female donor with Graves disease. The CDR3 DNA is TGTGCCAGCAACTCTATCGACACCCTAGCGTGGGAGACCCAGTACTTC. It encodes CASNSIDTLAWETQYF. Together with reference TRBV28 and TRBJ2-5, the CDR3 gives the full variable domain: DVKVTQSSRYLVKRTGEKVFLECVQDMDHENMFWYRQDPGLGLRLIYFSYDVKMKEKGDIPEGYSVSREKKERFSLILESASTNQTSMYLCASNSIDTLAWETQYFGPGTRLLVL.